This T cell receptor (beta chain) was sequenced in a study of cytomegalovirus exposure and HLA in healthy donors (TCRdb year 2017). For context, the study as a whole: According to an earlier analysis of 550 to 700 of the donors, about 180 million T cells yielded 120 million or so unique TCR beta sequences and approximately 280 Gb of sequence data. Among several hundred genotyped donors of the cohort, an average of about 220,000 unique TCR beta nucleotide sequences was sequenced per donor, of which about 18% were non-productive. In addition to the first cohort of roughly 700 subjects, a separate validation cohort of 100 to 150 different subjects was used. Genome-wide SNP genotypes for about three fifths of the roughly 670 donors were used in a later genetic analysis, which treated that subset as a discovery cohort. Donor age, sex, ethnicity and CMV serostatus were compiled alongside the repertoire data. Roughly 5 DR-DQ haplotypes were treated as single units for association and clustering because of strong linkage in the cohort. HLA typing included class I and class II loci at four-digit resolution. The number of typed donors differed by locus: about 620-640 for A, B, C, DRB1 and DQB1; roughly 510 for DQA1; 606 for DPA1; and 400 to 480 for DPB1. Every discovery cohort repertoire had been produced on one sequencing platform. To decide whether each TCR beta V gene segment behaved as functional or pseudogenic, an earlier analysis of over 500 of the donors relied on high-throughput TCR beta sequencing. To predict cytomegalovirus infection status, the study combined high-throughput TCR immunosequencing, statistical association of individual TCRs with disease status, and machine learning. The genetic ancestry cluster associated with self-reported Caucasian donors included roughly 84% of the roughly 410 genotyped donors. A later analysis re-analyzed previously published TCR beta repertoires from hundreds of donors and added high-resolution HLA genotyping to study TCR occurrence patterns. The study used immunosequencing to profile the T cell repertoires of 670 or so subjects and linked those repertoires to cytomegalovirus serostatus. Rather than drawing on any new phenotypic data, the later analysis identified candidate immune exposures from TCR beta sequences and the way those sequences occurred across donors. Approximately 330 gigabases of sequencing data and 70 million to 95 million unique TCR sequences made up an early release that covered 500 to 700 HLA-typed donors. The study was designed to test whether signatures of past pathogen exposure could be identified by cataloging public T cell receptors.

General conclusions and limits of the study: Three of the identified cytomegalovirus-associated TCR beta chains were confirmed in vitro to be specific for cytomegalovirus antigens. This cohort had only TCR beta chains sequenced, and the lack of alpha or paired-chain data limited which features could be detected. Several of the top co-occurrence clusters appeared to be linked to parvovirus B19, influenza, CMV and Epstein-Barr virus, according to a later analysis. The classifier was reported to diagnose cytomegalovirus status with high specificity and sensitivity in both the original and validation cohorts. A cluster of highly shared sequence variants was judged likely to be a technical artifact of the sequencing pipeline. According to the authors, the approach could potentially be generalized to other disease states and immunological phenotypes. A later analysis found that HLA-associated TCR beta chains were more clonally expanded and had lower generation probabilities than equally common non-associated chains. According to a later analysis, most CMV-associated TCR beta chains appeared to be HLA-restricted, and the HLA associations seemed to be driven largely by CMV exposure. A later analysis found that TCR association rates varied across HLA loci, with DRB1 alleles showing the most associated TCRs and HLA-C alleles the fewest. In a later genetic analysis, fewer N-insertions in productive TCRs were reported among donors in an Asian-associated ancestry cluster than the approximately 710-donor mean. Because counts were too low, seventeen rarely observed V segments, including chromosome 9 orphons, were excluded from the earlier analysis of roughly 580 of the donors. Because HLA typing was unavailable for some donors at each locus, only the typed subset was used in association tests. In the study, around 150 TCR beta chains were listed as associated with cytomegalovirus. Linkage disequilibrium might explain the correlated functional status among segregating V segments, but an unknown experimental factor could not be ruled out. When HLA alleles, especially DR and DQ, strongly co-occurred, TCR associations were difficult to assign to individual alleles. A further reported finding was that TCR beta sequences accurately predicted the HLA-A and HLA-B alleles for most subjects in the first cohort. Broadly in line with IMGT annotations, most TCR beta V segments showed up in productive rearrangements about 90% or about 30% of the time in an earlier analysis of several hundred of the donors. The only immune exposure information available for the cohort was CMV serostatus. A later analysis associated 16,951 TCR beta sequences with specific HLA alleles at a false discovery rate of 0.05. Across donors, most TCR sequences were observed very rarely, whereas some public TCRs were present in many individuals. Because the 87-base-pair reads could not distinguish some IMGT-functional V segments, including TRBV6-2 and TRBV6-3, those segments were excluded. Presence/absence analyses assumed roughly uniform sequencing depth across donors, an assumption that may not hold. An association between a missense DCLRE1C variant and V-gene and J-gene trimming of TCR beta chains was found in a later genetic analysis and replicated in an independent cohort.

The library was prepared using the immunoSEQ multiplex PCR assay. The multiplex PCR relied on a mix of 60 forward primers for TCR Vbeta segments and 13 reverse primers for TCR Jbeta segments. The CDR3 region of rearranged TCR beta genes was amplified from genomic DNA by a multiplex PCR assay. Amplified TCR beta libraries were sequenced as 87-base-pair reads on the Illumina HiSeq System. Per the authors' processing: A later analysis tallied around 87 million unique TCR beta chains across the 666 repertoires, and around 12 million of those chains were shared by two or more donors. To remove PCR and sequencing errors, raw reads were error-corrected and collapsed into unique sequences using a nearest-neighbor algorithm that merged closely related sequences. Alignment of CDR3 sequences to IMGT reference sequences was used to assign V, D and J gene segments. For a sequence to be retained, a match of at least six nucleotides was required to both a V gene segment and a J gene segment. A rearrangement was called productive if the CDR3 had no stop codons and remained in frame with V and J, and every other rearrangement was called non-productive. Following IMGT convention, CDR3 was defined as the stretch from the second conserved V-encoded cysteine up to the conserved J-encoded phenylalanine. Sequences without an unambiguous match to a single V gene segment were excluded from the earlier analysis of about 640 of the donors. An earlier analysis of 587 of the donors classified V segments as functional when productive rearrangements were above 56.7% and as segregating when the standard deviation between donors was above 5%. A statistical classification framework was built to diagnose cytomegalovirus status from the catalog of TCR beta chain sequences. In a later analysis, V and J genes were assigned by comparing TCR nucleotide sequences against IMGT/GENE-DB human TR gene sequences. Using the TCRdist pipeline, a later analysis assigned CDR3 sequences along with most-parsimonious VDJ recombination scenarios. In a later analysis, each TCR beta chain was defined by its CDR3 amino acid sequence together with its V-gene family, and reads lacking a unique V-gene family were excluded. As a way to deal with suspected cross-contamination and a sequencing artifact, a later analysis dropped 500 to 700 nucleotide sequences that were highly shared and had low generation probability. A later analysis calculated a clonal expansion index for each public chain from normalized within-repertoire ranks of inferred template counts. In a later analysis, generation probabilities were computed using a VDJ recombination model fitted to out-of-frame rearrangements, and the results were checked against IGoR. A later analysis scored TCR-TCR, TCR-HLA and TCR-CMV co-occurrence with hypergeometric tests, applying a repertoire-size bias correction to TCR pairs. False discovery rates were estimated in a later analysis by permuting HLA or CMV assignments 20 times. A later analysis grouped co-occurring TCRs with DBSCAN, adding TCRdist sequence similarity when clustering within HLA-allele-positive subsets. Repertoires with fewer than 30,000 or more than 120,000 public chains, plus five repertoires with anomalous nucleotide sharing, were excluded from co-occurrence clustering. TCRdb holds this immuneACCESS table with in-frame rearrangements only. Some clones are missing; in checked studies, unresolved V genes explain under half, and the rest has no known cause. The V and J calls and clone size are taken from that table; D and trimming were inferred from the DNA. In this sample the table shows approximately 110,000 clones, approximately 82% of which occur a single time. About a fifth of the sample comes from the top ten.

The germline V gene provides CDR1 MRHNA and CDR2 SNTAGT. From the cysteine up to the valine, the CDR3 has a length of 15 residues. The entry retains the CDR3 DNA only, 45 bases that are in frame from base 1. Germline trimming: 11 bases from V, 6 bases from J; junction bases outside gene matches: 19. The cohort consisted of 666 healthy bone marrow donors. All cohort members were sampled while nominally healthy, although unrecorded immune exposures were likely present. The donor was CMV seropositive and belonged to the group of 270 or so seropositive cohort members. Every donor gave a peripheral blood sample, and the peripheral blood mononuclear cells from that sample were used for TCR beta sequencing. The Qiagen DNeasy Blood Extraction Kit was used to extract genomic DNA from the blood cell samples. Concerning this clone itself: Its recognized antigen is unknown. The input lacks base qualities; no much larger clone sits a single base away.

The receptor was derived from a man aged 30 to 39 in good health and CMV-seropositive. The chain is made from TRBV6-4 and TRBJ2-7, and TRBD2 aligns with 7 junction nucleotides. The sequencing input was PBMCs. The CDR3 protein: CASPPTSGKPPEQYV. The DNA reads TGTGCCTCCCCCCCCACCAGCGGGAAGCCCCCCGAGCAGTACGTC.